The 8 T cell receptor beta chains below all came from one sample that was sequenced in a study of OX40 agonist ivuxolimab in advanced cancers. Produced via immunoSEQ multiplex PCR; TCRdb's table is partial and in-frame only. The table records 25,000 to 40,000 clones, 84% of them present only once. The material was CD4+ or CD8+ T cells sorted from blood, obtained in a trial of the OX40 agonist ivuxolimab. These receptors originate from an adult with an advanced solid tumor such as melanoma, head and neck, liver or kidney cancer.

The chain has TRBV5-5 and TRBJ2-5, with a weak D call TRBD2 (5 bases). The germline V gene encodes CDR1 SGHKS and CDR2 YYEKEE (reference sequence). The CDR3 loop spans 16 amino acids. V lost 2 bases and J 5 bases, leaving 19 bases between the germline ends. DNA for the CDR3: TGTGCCAGCAGCTTCCCCAAGGACTTCTCGACGGAGACCCAGTACTTC. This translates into CASSFPKDFSTETQYF. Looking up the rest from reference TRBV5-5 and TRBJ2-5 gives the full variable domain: DAGVTQSPTHLIKTRGQQVTLRCSPISGHKSVSWYQQVLGQGPQFIFQYYEKEERGRGNFPDRFSARQFPNYSSELNVNALLLGDSALYLCASSFPKDFSTETQYFGPGTRLLVL.

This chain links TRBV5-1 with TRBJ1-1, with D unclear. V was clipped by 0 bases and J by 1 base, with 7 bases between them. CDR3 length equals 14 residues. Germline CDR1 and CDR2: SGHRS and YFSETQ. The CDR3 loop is CASSLVAPNTEAFF. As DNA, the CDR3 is TGCGCCAGCAGCTTGGTAGCGCCGAACACTGAAGCTTTCTTT.

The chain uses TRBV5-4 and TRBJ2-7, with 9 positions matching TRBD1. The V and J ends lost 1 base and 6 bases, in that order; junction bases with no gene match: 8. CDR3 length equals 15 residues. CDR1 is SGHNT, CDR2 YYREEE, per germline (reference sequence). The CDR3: CASSLRGTGLLEQYF. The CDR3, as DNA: TGTGCCAGCAGCTTGCGAGGGACAGGGCTTCTCGAGCAGTACTTC.

CDR3 sequence reads: CASSTGREGYNEQFF. The CDR3, as DNA: TGTGCCAGCAGCACGGGGCGGGAGGGTTACAATGAGCAGTTCTTC. V and J are TRBV7-9 and TRBJ2-1; the match to TRBD2 covers 9 bases. Trimming removed 5 bases from V and 4 bases from J; junction bases left unmatched: 6. The CDR3 has 15 residues. The germline gives CDR1 SEHNR, CDR2 FQNEAQ (reference sequence). Full variable domain (remainder filled in from reference TRBV7-9 and TRBJ2-1): DTGVSQNPRHKITKRGQNVTFRCDPISEHNRLYWYRQTLGQGPEFLTYFQNEAQLEKSRLLSDRFSAERPKGSFSTLEIQRTEQGDSAMYLCASSTGREGYNEQFFGPGTRLTVL.

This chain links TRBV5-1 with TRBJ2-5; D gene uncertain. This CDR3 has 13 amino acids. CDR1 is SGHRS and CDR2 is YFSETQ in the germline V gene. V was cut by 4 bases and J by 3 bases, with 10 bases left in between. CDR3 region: CASSPVKKETQYF. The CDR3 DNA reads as TGCGCCAGCAGCCCGGTGAAGAAAGAGACCCAGTACTTC.

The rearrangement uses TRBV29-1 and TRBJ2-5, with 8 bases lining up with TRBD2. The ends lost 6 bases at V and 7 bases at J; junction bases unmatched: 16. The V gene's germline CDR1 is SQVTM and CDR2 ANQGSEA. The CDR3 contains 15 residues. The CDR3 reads CSVHSGTRRSGTQYF. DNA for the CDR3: TGCAGCGTCCACAGCGGGACTAGAAGGTCGGGGACCCAGTACTTC.

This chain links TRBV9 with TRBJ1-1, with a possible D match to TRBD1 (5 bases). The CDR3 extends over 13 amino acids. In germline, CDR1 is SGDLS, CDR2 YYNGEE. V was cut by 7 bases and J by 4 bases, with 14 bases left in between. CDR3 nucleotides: TGTGCCAGCGGTCTAGGGGCAAGCACTGAAGCTTTCTTT. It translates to CASGLGASTEAFF.

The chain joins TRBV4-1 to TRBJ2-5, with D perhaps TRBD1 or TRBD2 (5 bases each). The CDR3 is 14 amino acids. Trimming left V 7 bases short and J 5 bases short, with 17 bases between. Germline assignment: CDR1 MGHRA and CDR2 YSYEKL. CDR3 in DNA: TGCGCCAGCAACTCCCGACCTTGGGGGGAGACCCAGTACTTC. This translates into CASNSRPWGETQYF.